These 3 T cell receptor beta chains were all obtained from the same sample, sequenced in a study of shared clonotypes between healthy human individuals. Here immunoSEQ multiplex PCR was the method, and the copy in TCRdb shows in-frame clones only, minus some. The table records 2 million to 3 million clones, more than 85% of them present only once. Sequenced material: naive CD4+ T cells from PBMCs. Subset given: CD45RA+ positively selected. Source of these receptors: a man aged 18 to 29 in good health. Some clones in this sample may be carry-over from other donors' samples.

The V gene is TRBV28, the J gene TRBJ2-1, with TRBD2 identical over 9 bases. Germline CDR1 is MDHEN and CDR2 is SYDVKM. With V trimmed by 6 bases and J by 4 bases, 4 bases remained unmatched. The CDR3 covers 14 residues. The DNA of the CDR3 is TGTGCCAGCAGGCTAGCGGGACAGTACAATGAGCAGTTCTTC. It codes for CASRLAGQYNEQFF.

The gene calls are TRBV15 and TRBJ2-5, with a tentative D call TRBD1 (6 bases). The end of the DNA aligns better with TRBJ2-7, so the J call may be wrong. The CDR3 runs to 14 residues. Germline CDR1 reads LNHNV; CDR2 reads YYDKDF (reference sequence). CDR3 DNA: TGTGCCACCAGCACCTTACGGACAGCCTACGAGCAGTACTTC. It translates to CATSTLRTAYEQYF.

With respect to this clone: The identical CDR3 is also encoded by other nucleotide sequences in the sample. This chain connects TRBV28 to TRBJ1-3, with 8 bases matching TRBD1. Germline V gene lookup returns CDR1 MDHEN and CDR2 SYDVKM. This CDR3 has 16 amino acids. J was trimmed by 1 base and V by 6 bases; bases with no gene match: 8. In DNA form, the CDR3 reads TGTGCCAGCAGCCTCCGGCAGGGGGCGTCTGGAAACACCATATATTTT. This translates into CASSLRQGASGNTIYF. Supplemented by reference TRBV28 and TRBJ1-3, the full variable domain reads DVKVTQSSRYLVKRTGEKVFLECVQDMDHENMFWYRQDPGLGLRLIYFSYDVKMKEKGDIPEGYSVSREKKERFSLILESASTNQTSMYLCASSLRQGASGNTIYFGEGSWLTVV.